The rows below give T cell receptor beta chains drawn from one sample of a study of OX40 agonist ivuxolimab in advanced cancers. TCRdb keeps only in-frame clones here, not all; method: immunoSEQ multiplex PCR. Here the sample spans tens of thousands of clones, 90% to 95% being singletons. This specimen was CD4+ or CD8+ T cells sorted from blood, taken in a trial of the OX40 agonist ivuxolimab. All receptors derive from an adult with an advanced solid tumor such as melanoma, head and neck, liver or kidney cancer. CDR3s include the opening cysteine and the closing phenylalanine or tryptophan. The order of the fields is clone size, J gene, V gene, D gene, CDR3 protein, CDR3 DNA. D genes are given only for firm matches. Only some rows state a clone size, as once, few, many or a class for expanded clones.

NA | TRBJ2-1 | TRBV7-8 | NA | CASSLDSYNEQFF | TGTGCCAGCAGCCTGGACTCCTACAATGAGCAGTTCTTC
NA | TRBJ2-5 | TRBV6-1 | NA | CASSEVVWPLRTHRETQYF | TGTGCCAGCAGTGAAGTCGTTTGGCCGTTGCGGACCCATAGGGAGACCCAGTACTTC
NA | TRBJ2-1 | TRBV27 | TRBD1 | CASSLGQGARNEQFF | TGTGCCAGCAGTTTAGGACAGGGGGCGCGGAATGAGCAGTTCTTC
NA | TRBJ1-3 | TRBV15 | NA | CATSRDLMSGNTIYF | TGTGCCACCAGCAGAGATTTGATGTCTGGAAACACCATATATTTT
NA | TRBJ1-5 | TRBV28 | TRBD1 | CASTSPLLDRGFRQPQHF | TGTGCCAGCACCTCGCCATTACTGGACAGGGGGTTTAGGCAGCCCCAGCATTTT
NA | TRBJ2-7 | TRBV10-2 | TRBD1 | CASSDQGVVYEQYF | TGCGCCAGCAGTGACCAGGGGGTGGTGTACGAGCAGTACTTC
NA | TRBJ2-3 | TRBV10-2 | TRBD2 | CASSSVAGEADTQYF | TGCGCCAGCAGTTCTGTGGCGGGAGAAGCAGATACGCAGTATTTT
NA | TRBJ2-7 | TRBV27 | NA | CASRFGYEQYF | TGTGCCAGCAGGTTCGGGTACGAGCAGTACTTC
NA | TRBJ2-1 | TRBV27 | NA | CASSLLGPSNEQFF | TGTGCCAGCAGTTTACTCGGCCCCTCCAATGAGCAGTTCTTC
NA | TRBJ2-3 | TRBV9 | NA | CASSVLRGADTQYF | TGTGCCAGCAGCGTACTCAGGGGCGCAGATACGCAGTATTTT
NA | TRBJ2-7 | TRBV29-1 | TRBD2 | CSVELQTGGYEQYF | TGCAGCGTTGAACTTCAAACGGGAGGCTACGAGCAGTACTTC
NA | TRBJ2-2 | TRBV29-1 | TRBD2 | CSVEVRESGGYIGELFF | TGCAGCGTTGAAGTTCGGGAAAGCGGGGGATATATCGGGGAGCTGTTTTTT
NA | TRBJ2-7 | TRBV19 | TRBD1 | CASSIGDRGFSYEQYF | TGTGCCAGTAGTATAGGGGACAGGGGGTTCTCCTACGAGCAGTACTTC
NA | TRBJ1-5 | TRBV21-1 | NA | CASTARQGNQPQHF | TGTGCCAGCACCGCGCGACAGGGTAATCAGCCCCAGCATTTT
NA | TRBJ1-2 | TRBV18 | NA | CASSPPRGSLGYTF | TGTGCCAGCTCACCACCGAGGGGTAGTCTCGGCTACACCTTC
NA | TRBJ2-7 | TRBV29-1 | NA | CSVILDRPYEQYF | TGCAGCGTTATTTTGGACAGACCCTACGAGCAGTACTTC
NA | TRBJ2-2 | TRBV10-3 | NA | CAISAPSENTGELFF | TGTGCCATCAGTGCCCCCTCGGAAAACACCGGGGAGCTGTTTTTT
NA | TRBJ2-5 | TRBV28 | TRBD2 | CASSILAGGETQYF | TGTGCCAGCAGTATACTAGCGGGAGGCGAGACCCAGTACTTC
NA | TRBJ2-1 | TRBV9 | NA | CASSPGDSGYSYNEQFF | TGTGCCAGCAGCCCAGGGGATAGCGGGTACTCCTACAATGAGCAGTTCTTC
NA | TRBJ1-3 | TRBV27 | TRBD1 | CASSYTGASGNTIYF | TGTGCCAGCAGTTACACAGGGGCCTCTGGAAACACCATATATTTT
NA | TRBJ2-5 | TRBV13 | TRBD1 | CASSLDYDRGSQYF | TGTGCCAGCAGCTTAGATTATGACAGGGGAAGCCAGTACTTC
NA | TRBJ2-1 | TRBV7-9 | TRBD1 | CASSLEGQYNEQFF | TGTGCCAGCAGCTTAGAGGGACAGTACAATGAGCAGTTCTTC
NA | TRBJ2-1 | TRBV5-8 | NA | CASSLEPYNEQFF | TGTGCCAGCAGCTTGGAACCGTACAATGAGCAGTTCTTC
NA | TRBJ2-7 | TRBV12-5 | NA | CASGLDTGSWEQYF | TGTGCTAGTGGTTTGGATACAGGGTCCTGGGAGCAGTACTTC
once | TRBJ2-1 | TRBV14 | NA | CASSQLAQASLYNEQFF | TGTGCCAGCAGCCAGCTCGCCCAGGCGTCCTTGTACAATGAGCAGTTCTTC
NA | TRBJ2-1 | TRBV14 | NA | CASSQGVISYNEQFF | TGTGCCAGCAGCCAGGGTGTGATCTCCTACAATGAGCAGTTCTTC
NA | TRBJ1-4 | TRBV11-2 | NA | CASSLGSGGATNEKLFF | TGTGCCAGCAGCTTAGGATCTGGAGGGGCGACTAATGAAAAACTGTTTTTT
NA | TRBJ2-2 | TRBV29-1 | TRBD2 | CSASGLYTGELFF | TGCAGCGCTAGCGGATTATACACCGGGGAGCTGTTTTTT
NA | TRBJ1-2 | TRBV4-3 | NA | CASSQFRNFNYGYTF | TGCGCCAGCAGCCAATTCAGGAACTTTAACTATGGCTACACCTTC
NA | TRBJ2-2 | TRBV29-1 | TRBD2 | CSVLGLAFDGELFF | TGCAGCGTACTTGGACTAGCGTTCGACGGGGAGCTGTTTTTT
NA | TRBJ1-1 | TRBV5-6 | NA | CASSLATGSTLNTEAFF | TGTGCCAGCAGCTTGGCCACAGGGTCGACCCTGAACACTGAAGCTTTCTTT
NA | TRBJ1-1 | TRBV7-8 | NA | CASSLVPPWGNTEAFF | TGTGCCAGCAGCTTAGTCCCCCCATGGGGGAACACTGAAGCTTTCTTT
once | TRBJ2-3 | TRBV6-6 | NA | CASSVSGVGTDTQYF | TGTGCCAGCAGTGTATCGGGGGTGGGCACAGATACGCAGTATTTT
NA | TRBJ2-7 | TRBV28 | TRBD2 | CASDAGASEQYF | TGTGCCAGCGATGCGGGAGCTTCCGAGCAGTACTTC
NA | TRBJ2-5 | TRBV13 | NA | CASSLGAYQETQYF | TGTGCCAGCAGCTTAGGAGCATACCAAGAGACCCAGTACTTC
NA | TRBJ1-1 | TRBV4-3 | NA | CASSQDTGWTPAFF | TGCGCCAGCAGCCAAGACACGGGATGGACGCCCGCTTTCTTT
NA | TRBJ1-5 | TRBV28 | NA | CASSSPGSNQPQHF | TGTGCCAGCAGTTCGCCAGGAAGTAATCAGCCCCAGCATTTT
NA | TRBJ1-1 | TRBV2 | NA | CARTDASLLNTEAFF | TGTGCCCGGACAGACGCTTCCCTTTTGAACACTGAAGCTTTCTTT
NA | TRBJ2-1 | TRBV9 | TRBD1 | CASSGYRGEKNEQFF | TGTGCCAGCAGCGGGTACAGGGGCGAAAAAAATGAGCAGTTCTTC
NA | TRBJ2-3 | TRBV19 | TRBD2 | CASSLYPTSGLSDTQYF | TGTGCCAGTTCTCTCTATCCGACTAGCGGGTTATCAGATACGCAGTATTTT
NA | TRBJ1-2 | TRBV27 | TRBD1 | CASSPGTGSGYTF | TGTGCCAGCAGCCCAGGGACAGGGAGCGGCTACACCTTC
once | TRBJ2-7 | TRBV7-8 | NA | CASSPLLDSYEQYF | TGTGCCAGCAGCCCCCTCCTGGATTCTTACGAGCAGTACTTC
NA | TRBJ2-3 | TRBV11-1 | NA | CASSSRTVPSTDTQYF | TGTGCCAGCAGCTCCCGGACGGTACCTAGCACAGATACGCAGTATTTT
NA | TRBJ2-2 | TRBV7-9 | TRBD2 | CASSRTSGGADTGELFF | TGTGCCAGCAGCCGGACTAGCGGGGGGGCGGACACCGGGGAGCTGTTTTTT
once | TRBJ2-1 | TRBV5-4 | TRBD2 | CASSLEGLGSNEQFF | TGTGCCAGCAGCTTGGAGGGACTAGGATCAAATGAGCAGTTCTTC
NA | TRBJ2-2 | TRBV5-6 | TRBD1 | CASSHGQGLGAGELFF | TGTGCCAGCAGCCACGGACAGGGGTTAGGGGCCGGGGAGCTGTTTTTT
few | TRBJ1-1 | TRBV28 | TRBD1 | CASSFPGQEAFF | TGTGCCAGCAGTTTCCCGGGACAGGAAGCTTTCTTT
NA | TRBJ2-1 | TRBV2 | NA | CASSESEELNEQFF | TGTGCCAGCAGTGAATCGGAAGAGTTAAATGAGCAGTTCTTC
few | TRBJ1-1 | TRBV7-7 | NA | CASSWGIGTEAFF | TGTGCTAGCAGCTGGGGGATAGGGACTGAAGCTTTCTTT
NA | TRBJ2-3 | TRBV7-9 | NA | CASSAEGTDTQYF | TGTGCCAGCTCCGCCGAGGGAACAGATACGCAGTATTTT
NA | TRBJ1-1 | TRBV7-9 | TRBD1 | CASSQEPGQGGTEAFF | TGCGCCAGCAGCCAAGAACCAGGACAGGGCGGCACTGAAGCTTTCTTT
once | TRBJ2-7 | TRBV5-6 | TRBD2 | CASSFVAGVRNEQYF | TGTGCCAGCAGCTTCGTAGCGGGAGTTAGAAACGAGCAGTACTTC
NA | TRBJ2-7 | TRBV30 | TRBD2 | CAWDSGVYEQYF | TGTGCCTGGGATAGCGGGGTCTACGAGCAGTACTTC
NA | TRBJ1-1 | TRBV25-1 | NA | CASSEKRAGFTAEAFF | TGTGCCAGCAGTGAAAAAAGAGCAGGGTTCACCGCTGAAGCTTTCTTT
NA | TRBJ2-3 | TRBV7-7 | NA | CASSLGSTSTDTQYF | TGTGCTAGCAGCTTAGGGTCTACTAGCACAGATACGCAGTATTTT